This paragraph reports one T cell receptor (beta chain). This sample was taken from a study of neoadjuvant anti-PD-1 for oral cavity cancer. In the study overall: Most patients had three to four biweekly doses of 3 mg/kg nivolumab before resection. Patients without progression got a fourth dose around day 43.

Patients had newly diagnosed, untreated stage II-IVA oral cavity squamous cell carcinoma. Blood libraries mostly used about 500 ng genomic DNA, six replicates each. Some clones are missing from TCRdb's copy, which holds only in-frame ones; the method was immunoSEQ multiplex PCR. The repertoire holds 84,000 or so clones, approximately 80% seen once, with 3.1% in the top ten. This receptor was taken from a person between 40 and 85 years old with oral cavity squamous cell carcinoma. Sequenced material: PBMCs, taken before nivolumab (anti-PD-1) treatment.

The CDR3: CASSQGQGPTGELFF. The CDR3 bases are TGTGCCAGCTCACAGGGACAGGGGCCCACCGGGGAGCTGTTTTTT. The J gene is TRBJ2-2, the V gene TRBV18; 10 bases are a match to TRBD1. The CDR3 contains 15 residues. The germline CDR1 and CDR2 sequences are KGHSH and LQKENI. J gave up 4 bases and V 4 bases, and 3 bases lay outside the gene matches.